A selection of T cell receptor beta chains follows, all from one sample in a study of T cells in Graves' hyperthyroidism and ophthalmopathy. TCRdb ran MiXCR on the multiplex PCR reads and lists one entry per CDR3 protein. The table lists 350,000 to 400,000 distinct CDR3 sequences, 15% to 20% of them singletons. The sequenced sample consisted of blood. The origin of the receptors is a young man with Graves' ophthalmopathy. Both conserved end residues are part of each CDR3. The order of the fields is V gene, J gene, D gene, clone size, CDR3 protein, CDR3 DNA. D genes are given only for firm matches. For some rows the clone size is stated as once, few or many, or as a class when expanded; others skip it.

TRBV10-3	TRBJ2-2	TRBD1	many	CAISDRGIGSGELFF	TGTGCCATCAGCGACAGGGGAATTGGCTCCGGGGAGCTGTTTTTT
TRBV11-3	TRBJ2-1	NA	many	CASSGRDGYNEQFF	TGTGCCAGCAGCGGACGGGACGGCTACAATGAGCAGTTCTTC
TRBV27	TRBJ1-1	TRBD1	many	CASSSYRGANTEAFF	TGTGCCAGCAGTTCCTACAGGGGCGCGAACACTGAAGCTTTCTTT
TRBV6-2/TRBV6-3	TRBJ2-7	TRBD2	few	CASSYLAGGTYGQYF	TGTGCCAGCAGCTACCTAGCGGGGGGCACCTACGGGCAGTACTTC
TRBV6-1	TRBJ1-5	NA	NA	CASSEEVRQPQHF	TGTGCCAGCAGTGAGGAAGTCCGACAGCCCCAGCATTTT
TRBV27	TRBJ2-1	NA	NA	CASSLGQGTSYNEQFF	TGTGCCAGCAGTTTGGGGCAGGGGACGTCCTACAATGAGCAGTTCTTC
TRBV24-1	TRBJ2-3	TRBD2	NA	CATSGLAGGLGDTQYF	TGTGCCACCAGTGGACTAGCGGGGGGGCTTGGAGATACGCAGTATTTT
TRBV2	TRBJ1-4	NA	NA	CASTPRTAATNEKLFF	TGTGCCAGCACCCCCCGGACAGCCGCAACTAATGAAAAACTGTTTTTT
TRBV5-1	TRBJ2-6	NA	many	CASSLGGTGANVLTF	TGCGCCAGCAGCTTGGGGGGAACTGGGGCCAACGTCCTGACTTTC
TRBV19	TRBJ1-1	TRBD1	many	CASSMGDRANTEAFF	TGTGCCAGTAGTATGGGGGACAGGGCGAACACTGAAGCTTTCTTT
TRBV14	TRBJ2-7	NA	many	CASSQLTGYEQYF	TGTGCCAGCAGCCAGCTGACAGGTTACGAGCAGTACTTC
TRBV4-1	TRBJ1-1	NA	many	CASSQDGGAGTEAFF	TGCGCCAGCAGCCAAGATGGGGGGGCTGGCACTGAAGCTTTCTTT
TRBV24-1	TRBJ2-7	NA	many	CATSDLPRLSAYEQYF	TGTGCCACCAGTGATTTGCCCCGTCTGTCGGCCTACGAGCAGTACTTC
TRBV13	TRBJ2-7	NA	NA	CASSYTSSYEQYF	TGTGCCAGCAGCTACACGAGCTCCTACGAGCAGTACTTC
TRBV6-1	TRBJ1-2	TRBD1	many	CASSHQGGGLGYTF	TGTGCCAGCAGCCACCAGGGGGGAGGACTTGGCTACACCTTC
TRBV6-1	TRBJ2-5	NA	NA	CASSPRDLGETQYF	TGTGCCAGCAGTCCCCGGGACCTCGGAGAGACCCAGTACTTC
TRBV11-1	TRBJ1-5	NA	few	CASSLARRPDQPQHF	TGTGCCAGCAGCTTAGCTCGCAGGCCCGATCAGCCCCAGCATTTT
TRBV20-1	TRBJ2-2	TRBD2	NA	CSAPSGGGELFF	TGCAGTGCTCCAAGCGGGGGCGGGGAGCTGTTTTTT
TRBV4-1	TRBJ2-3	NA	NA	CASSQRFPSRDTQYF	TGCGCCAGCAGCCAACGTTTTCCTAGCAGAGATACGCAGTATTTT
TRBV12-5	TRBJ2-1	TRBD1	many	CASGLGGQGLNEQFF	TGTGCTAGTGGTTTGGGGGGACAGGGGCTCAATGAGCAGTTCTTC